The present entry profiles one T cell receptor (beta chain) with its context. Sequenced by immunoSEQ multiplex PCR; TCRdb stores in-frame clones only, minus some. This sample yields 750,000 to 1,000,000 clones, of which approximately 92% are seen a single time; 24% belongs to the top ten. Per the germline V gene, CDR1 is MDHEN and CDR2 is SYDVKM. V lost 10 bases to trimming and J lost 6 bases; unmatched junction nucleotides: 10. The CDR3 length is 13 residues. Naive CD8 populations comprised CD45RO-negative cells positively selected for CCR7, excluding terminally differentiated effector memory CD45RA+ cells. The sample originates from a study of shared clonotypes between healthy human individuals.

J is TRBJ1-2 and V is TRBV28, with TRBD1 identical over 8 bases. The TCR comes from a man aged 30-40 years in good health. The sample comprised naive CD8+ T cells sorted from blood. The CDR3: CATRDRQWNGYTF. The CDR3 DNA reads TGTGCCACCCGGGACAGGCAATGGAATGGCTACACCTTC.